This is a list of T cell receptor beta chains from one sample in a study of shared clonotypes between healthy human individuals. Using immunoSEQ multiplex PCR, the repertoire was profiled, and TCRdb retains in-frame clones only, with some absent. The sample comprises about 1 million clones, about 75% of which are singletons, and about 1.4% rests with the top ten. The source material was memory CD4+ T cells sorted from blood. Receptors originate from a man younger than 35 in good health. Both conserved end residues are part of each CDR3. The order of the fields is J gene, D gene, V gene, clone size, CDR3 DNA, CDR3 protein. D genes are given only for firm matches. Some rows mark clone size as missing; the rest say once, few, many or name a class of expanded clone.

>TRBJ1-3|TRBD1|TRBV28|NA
TGTGCCAGCAGTGGCGACAGGGCTGGAAACACCATATATTTT
CASSGDRAGNTIYF
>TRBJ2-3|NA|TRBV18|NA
TGTGCCAGCTCACCAGGGGTAGGCACAGATACGCAGTATTTT
CASSPGVGTDTQYF
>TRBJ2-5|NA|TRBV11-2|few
TGTGCCAGCAGCCCCCTGTGGAGGGTTGAGACCCAGTACTTC
CASSPLWRVETQYF
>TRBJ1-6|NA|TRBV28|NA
TGTGCCAGCAGTTTCGGGCACTTCGGACCCCTCCACTTT
CASSFGHFGPLHF
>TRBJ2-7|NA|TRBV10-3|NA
TGTGCCATCAGAGGAGGTTGGAGGGGACCTTACGAGCAGTACTTC
CAIRGGWRGPYEQYF
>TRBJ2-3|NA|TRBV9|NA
TGTGCCAGCAGCCCCGGGGGCTCCGAGGCGAATACGCAGTATTTT
CASSPGGSEANTQYF
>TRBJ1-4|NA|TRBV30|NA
TGTGCCTTAAGGGCAGGAGACTTCTACTTTGCTAATGAAAAACTGTTTTTT
CALRAGDFYFANEKLFF
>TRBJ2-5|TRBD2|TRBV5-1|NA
TGCGCCAGCAGCCTTGACGTAGCGGGAGTATCTGGGCAGTACTTC
CASSLDVAGVSGQYF
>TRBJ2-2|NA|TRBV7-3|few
TGTGCCAGCAGCACCAACAGGGAGGAGAAGCTGTTTTTT
CASSTNREEKLFF
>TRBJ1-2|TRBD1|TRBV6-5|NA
TGTGCCAGCAGTTTAGGACAGGTGCACACCTTC
CASSLGQVHTF
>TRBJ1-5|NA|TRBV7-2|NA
TGTGCCAGCAGCTTCGTGGAGGGTCAGCCCCAGCATTTT
CASSFVEGQPQHF
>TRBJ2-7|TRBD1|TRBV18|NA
TGTGCCAGCTCAAGGGGACAGGGGGCTCGGGAGCAGTACTTC
CASSRGQGAREQYF
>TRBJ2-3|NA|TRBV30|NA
TGTGCCTGGAGTGTAACGGGGGGCTACACAGATACGCAGTATTTT
CAWSVTGGYTDTQYF
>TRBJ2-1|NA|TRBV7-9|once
TGTGCCAGCAGCTTAAAAGGACAGCTACTGATCTTC
CASSLKGQLLIF
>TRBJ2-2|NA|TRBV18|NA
TGTGCCAGCTCACCTAAGGGCGCCGGGGAGCTGTTTTTT
CASSPKGAGELFF
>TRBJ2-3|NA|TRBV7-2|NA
TGTGCCAGCAGGCAAGACTACCACACAGATACGCAGTATTTT
CASRQDYHTDTQYF
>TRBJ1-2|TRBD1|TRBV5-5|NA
TGTGCCAGCAGCTGGGGACAGGGGGGATATAACTATGGCTACACCTTC
CASSWGQGGYNYGYTF
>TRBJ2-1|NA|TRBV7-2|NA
TGTGCCAGCAGCTTAGATGGCGGCAGCTCCTACAATGAGCAGTTCTTC
CASSLDGGSSYNEQFF
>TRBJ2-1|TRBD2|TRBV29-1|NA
TGCAGCGTGGTTGTCTGGCTAGCGGGGAGGAACCCCTACAATGAGCAGTTCTTC
CSVVVWLAGRNPYNEQFF
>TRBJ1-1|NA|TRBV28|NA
TGTGCCAGCAGTCCCCCGGGGTTCGCTGAAGCTTTCTTT
CASSPPGFAEAFF
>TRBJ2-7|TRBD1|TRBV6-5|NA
TGTGCCAGCAGTCGGGGACAGGTATCCTACGAGCAGTACTTC
CASSRGQVSYEQYF
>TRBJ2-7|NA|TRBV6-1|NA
TGTGCCAGCAGCGGTATTAGGTACGAGCAGTACTTC
CASSGIRYEQYF
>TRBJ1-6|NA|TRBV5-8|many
TGTGCCAGCAGCCCCCCTAGAGGAGGACGTTCACCCCTCCACTTT
CASSPPRGGRSPLHF
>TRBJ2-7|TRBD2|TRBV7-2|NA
TGTGCCAGCAGGCTTCTAGCGGGAGTCGAGCAGTACTTC
CASRLLAGVEQYF
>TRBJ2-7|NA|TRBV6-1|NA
TGTGCCAGCAGTGACTGGCCCAGGGGTAGGAACGAGCAGTACTTC
CASSDWPRGRNEQYF
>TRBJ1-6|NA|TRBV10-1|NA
TGCGCCAGCAGTGAAGGGGGAGGACGGAATTCACCCCTCCACTTT
CASSEGGGRNSPLHF
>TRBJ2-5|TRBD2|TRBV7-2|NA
TGTGCCAGCAGCTCCCAACTAGCGGGAGGGCAAGAGACCCAGTACTTC
CASSSQLAGGQETQYF
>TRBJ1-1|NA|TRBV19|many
TGTGCCAGTAGTTATGCGACCATGAACACTGAAGCTTTCTTT
CASSYATMNTEAFF
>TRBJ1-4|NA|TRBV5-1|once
TGCGCCAGCAGCTTCGGGCAGGAGGGTGAAAAACTGTTTTTT
CASSFGQEGEKLFF
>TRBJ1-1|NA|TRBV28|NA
TGTGCCAGCAGTTTTCGCAGGGCTGAAGCTTTCTTT
CASSFRRAEAFF
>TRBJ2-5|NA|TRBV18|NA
TGTGCCAGCTCGTTACTTGGAGAGACCCAGTACTTC
CASSLLGETQYF